This T cell receptor beta chain came from a study of shared clonotypes between healthy human individuals. Each donor was a Caucasian adult residing in Nashville, Tennessee. Assay used: immunoSEQ multiplex PCR; TCRdb lists only in-frame clones, some missing. The sample includes 1.6 million or so clones, over 95% of them seen just once. The CDR3 totals 12 residues. From germline, CDR1 is GTSNPN and CDR2 SVGIG (reference sequence). V dropped 1 base and J dropped 8 bases, with 9 bases sitting between them. Sequencing was performed on naive CD4+ T cells sorted from blood. Described subset: CD45RA+ positively selected. This sequence originates from a man aged 25-45 years in good health. The chain carries TRBV30 and TRBJ2-1, with D perhaps TRBD2 (5 bases). DNA for the CDR3: TGTGCCTGGAGTGGAGGGAGCTATGAGCAGTTCTTC. This gives the protein CAWSGGSYEQFF.